Listed below are T cell receptor beta chains from one sample, sequenced in a study of T-cell memory formation after mild COVID-19. TCRdb analysed the 5' RACE reads with MiXCR anew, one entry per CDR3 protein. The sample yields almost 550,000 distinct CDR3 sequences, around 21% seen once. What was sequenced was PBMCs or a T cell subset sorted from them (not recorded which). The receptors were gathered from an adult woman who had mild COVID-19 (a few samples of this study predate the infection). Cell type and time point are not known. The CDR3 runs from the conserved cysteine through the conserved F or W. The order of the fields is D gene, J gene, clone size, V gene, CDR3 DNA, CDR3 protein. The D gene is left open where the match is weak. Clone size is not always given. Where it is, it says once, few, many or a class for expanded clones.

d_gene: -
j_gene: TRBJ2-2
abundance: few
v_gene: TRBV7-2
CDR3nt: TGTGCCAGCAGCTTAGCGGGCAGGGGGAACACCGGGGAGCTGTTTTTT
CDR3aa: CASSLAGRGNTGELFF

d_gene: -
j_gene: TRBJ2-7
abundance: few
v_gene: TRBV5-1
CDR3nt: TGCGCCAGCAGCTTGCAGCTTGACGGGAGCTCCTACGAGCAGTACTTC
CDR3aa: CASSLQLDGSSYEQYF

d_gene: -
j_gene: TRBJ2-7
abundance: -
v_gene: TRBV30
CDR3nt: TGTGCCTGGATCGCCCCAACCTACGAGCAGTACTTC
CDR3aa: CAWIAPTYEQYF

d_gene: -
j_gene: TRBJ2-7
abundance: many
v_gene: TRBV7-6
CDR3nt: TGTGCCAGCAGCTTAGTAGGGTACTCCTACGAGCAGTACTTC
CDR3aa: CASSLVGYSYEQYF

d_gene: -
j_gene: TRBJ2-5
abundance: few
v_gene: TRBV15
CDR3nt: TGTGCCACCACGACGGATACAGCCCGAGAGACCCAGTACTTC
CDR3aa: CATTTDTARETQYF

d_gene: -
j_gene: TRBJ2-5
abundance: -
v_gene: TRBV24-1
CDR3nt: TGTGCCACCAGGAAGTCCCAAGAGACCCAGTACTTC
CDR3aa: CATRKSQETQYF

d_gene: TRBD1
j_gene: TRBJ2-2
abundance: few
v_gene: TRBV7-3
CDR3nt: TGTGCCAGCAGCCACAGGGGGCTCGAAAGGCCCGGGGAGCTGTTTTTT
CDR3aa: CASSHRGLERPGELFF

d_gene: -
j_gene: TRBJ2-5
abundance: -
v_gene: TRBV11-1
CDR3nt: TGTGCCAGCAGCTTAGGATTCCGAGCGGAAGAGACCCAGTACTTC
CDR3aa: CASSLGFRAEETQYF

d_gene: -
j_gene: TRBJ2-1
abundance: few
v_gene: TRBV24-1
CDR3nt: TGTGCCACCAGTGAGTTTCAAGGGAATGAGCAGTTCTTC
CDR3aa: CATSEFQGNEQFF

d_gene: TRBD2
j_gene: TRBJ2-3
abundance: few
v_gene: TRBV5-1
CDR3nt: TGCGCCAGCAGCGAGCGGGGGGTCCCAGATACGCAGTATTTT
CDR3aa: CASSERGVPDTQYF

d_gene: TRBD2
j_gene: TRBJ2-3
abundance: -
v_gene: TRBV2
CDR3nt: TGTGCCAGCACGGGACTAGAAAGCACAGATACGCAGTATTTT
CDR3aa: CASTGLESTDTQYF

d_gene: TRBD2
j_gene: TRBJ2-5
abundance: -
v_gene: TRBV5-1
CDR3nt: TGCGCCAGCAGCTCCGGAGCGGGGGGCCCACTAGAGACCCAGTACTTC
CDR3aa: CASSSGAGGPLETQYF

d_gene: -
j_gene: TRBJ2-3
abundance: few
v_gene: TRBV4-2
CDR3nt: TGTGCCAGCAGCCAAGGGGACCGACCCGGTACGCAGTATTTT
CDR3aa: CASSQGDRPGTQYF

d_gene: -
j_gene: TRBJ1-2
abundance: -
v_gene: TRBV20-1
CDR3nt: TGCAGTGCCGCACGGGAGATGGGCTATGGCTACACCTTC
CDR3aa: CSAAREMGYGYTF

d_gene: -
j_gene: TRBJ2-3
abundance: -
v_gene: TRBV6-5
CDR3nt: TGTGCCAGCAGCCCGAATAGATTTTGGGGCACAGATACGCAGTATTTT
CDR3aa: CASSPNRFWGTDTQYF

d_gene: -
j_gene: TRBJ2-2
abundance: -
v_gene: TRBV2
CDR3nt: TGTGCCAGCAGTGGATTGTTGGAGATACCCGGGGAGCTGTTTTTT
CDR3aa: CASSGLLEIPGELFF

d_gene: -
j_gene: TRBJ1-3
abundance: -
v_gene: TRBV4-1
CDR3nt: TGCGCCAGCAGCTCCTGGACAACTGGAAACACCATATATTTT
CDR3aa: CASSSWTTGNTIYF

d_gene: -
j_gene: TRBJ2-2
abundance: few
v_gene: TRBV7-2
CDR3nt: TGTGCCAGCAGCGCATCAGGGGTAATGCTGTTTTTT
CDR3aa: CASSASGVMLFF

d_gene: -
j_gene: TRBJ2-7
abundance: few
v_gene: TRBV7-2
CDR3nt: TGTGCCAGCAGCTTACAGGGATTAGGGGCCTACGAGCAGTACTTC
CDR3aa: CASSLQGLGAYEQYF

d_gene: -
j_gene: TRBJ2-3
abundance: few
v_gene: TRBV27
CDR3nt: TGTGCCAGCAGTGGGCCGTCCCCCACAGATACGCAGTATTTT
CDR3aa: CASSGPSPTDTQYF

d_gene: -
j_gene: TRBJ2-1
abundance: few
v_gene: TRBV19
CDR3nt: TGTGCCAGTAGTATAGAAGGGTTCGATGAGCAGTTCTTC
CDR3aa: CASSIEGFDEQFF

d_gene: -
j_gene: TRBJ2-1
abundance: few
v_gene: TRBV10-3
CDR3nt: TGTGCCATCAGTGCCGGTTTAGGGTACAATGAGCAGTTCTTC
CDR3aa: CAISAGLGYNEQFF

d_gene: -
j_gene: TRBJ2-7
abundance: few
v_gene: TRBV20-1
CDR3nt: TGCAGTGCTAGCGGGGGAACCTACGAGCAGTACTTC
CDR3aa: CSASGGTYEQYF

d_gene: -
j_gene: TRBJ2-5
abundance: -
v_gene: TRBV5-1
CDR3nt: TGCGCCAGCAGCGGTACAGGGTTCCGAGAGACCCAGTACTTC
CDR3aa: CASSGTGFRETQYF

d_gene: -
j_gene: TRBJ2-1
abundance: -
v_gene: TRBV5-1
CDR3nt: TGCGCCAGCAGCCCATCTGACATAACCTACAATGAGCAGTTCTTC
CDR3aa: CASSPSDITYNEQFF

d_gene: TRBD2
j_gene: TRBJ2-1
abundance: -
v_gene: TRBV5-1
CDR3nt: TGCGCCAGCAGCTGGGGCCTGACTAGCGGAGACTCCTACAATGAGCAGTTCTTC
CDR3aa: CASSWGLTSGDSYNEQFF

d_gene: -
j_gene: TRBJ1-2
abundance: few
v_gene: TRBV20-1
CDR3nt: TGCAGTGCCTGGGACCCCCCGGGTGGCTACACCTTC
CDR3aa: CSAWDPPGGYTF

d_gene: TRBD1
j_gene: TRBJ2-7
abundance: -
v_gene: TRBV7-9
CDR3nt: TGTGCCAGCAGCTACGGATACAGGGGGGAGCAGTACTTC
CDR3aa: CASSYGYRGEQYF

d_gene: -
j_gene: TRBJ2-5
abundance: many
v_gene: TRBV4-2
CDR3nt: TGTGCCAGCAGCCAACCCGTAGGGGATCAAAAGACCCAGTACTTC
CDR3aa: CASSQPVGDQKTQYF

d_gene: -
j_gene: TRBJ1-6
abundance: few
v_gene: TRBV20-1
CDR3nt: TGCAGTGGGAGAATCAGTGGAGTAAATTCACCCCTCCACTTT
CDR3aa: CSGRISGVNSPLHF

d_gene: -
j_gene: TRBJ1-6
abundance: -
v_gene: TRBV7-8
CDR3nt: TGTGCCAGCAGCTTAGCGAAGGGGTCACCCCTCCACTTT
CDR3aa: CASSLAKGSPLHF

d_gene: -
j_gene: TRBJ2-3
abundance: -
v_gene: TRBV10-3
CDR3nt: TGTGCCATCAGGCGAGGGCTGGGCACAGATACGCAGTATTTT
CDR3aa: CAIRRGLGTDTQYF

d_gene: -
j_gene: TRBJ2-2
abundance: many
v_gene: TRBV7-9
CDR3nt: TGTGCCAGCAGCTCTAAGAACACCGGGGAGCTGTTTTTT
CDR3aa: CASSSKNTGELFF

d_gene: -
j_gene: TRBJ1-6
abundance: -
v_gene: TRBV7-2
CDR3nt: TGTGCCAGCAGCTTAGGGTTCGAGAGCTCCTATAATTCACCCCTCCAATTT
CDR3aa: CASSLGFESSYNSPLQF

d_gene: -
j_gene: TRBJ2-3
abundance: few
v_gene: TRBV20-1
CDR3nt: TGCAGTGCTACCACTTGGGGGAGTGCAGATACGCAGTATTTT
CDR3aa: CSATTWGSADTQYF

d_gene: TRBD2
j_gene: TRBJ2-1
abundance: few
v_gene: TRBV9
CDR3nt: TGTGCCAGCAGCCCCAGTTGGGCTAGCGGCCTGGGGAATGAGCAGTTCTTC
CDR3aa: CASSPSWASGLGNEQFF

d_gene: -
j_gene: TRBJ2-3
abundance: few
v_gene: TRBV5-5
CDR3nt: TGTGCCAGCAGCTTGGCCCTCAATACGCAGTATTTT
CDR3aa: CASSLALNTQYF

d_gene: -
j_gene: TRBJ2-7
abundance: few
v_gene: TRBV5-1
CDR3nt: TGCGCCAGCAGCGTACAGGGAATCGAGCAGTACTTC
CDR3aa: CASSVQGIEQYF

d_gene: TRBD2
j_gene: TRBJ2-5
abundance: -
v_gene: TRBV20-1
CDR3nt: TGCAGTGCTCCCGGACTAGCGGGAGTTCCGGAGACCCAGTACTTC
CDR3aa: CSAPGLAGVPETQYF

d_gene: TRBD1
j_gene: TRBJ2-7
abundance: many
v_gene: TRBV15
CDR3nt: TGTGCCACCAGTGGGACAGGGGCCTTCTACGAGCAGTACTTC
CDR3aa: CATSGTGAFYEQYF

d_gene: -
j_gene: TRBJ1-3
abundance: few
v_gene: TRBV30
CDR3nt: TGTGCCTGGAGTTTGGGACGGCGTGGAAACACCATATATTTT
CDR3aa: CAWSLGRRGNTIYF

d_gene: -
j_gene: TRBJ2-3
abundance: -
v_gene: TRBV12-3/TRBV12-4
CDR3nt: TGTGCCAGCAGTTTTGGGGGAACGACAGATACGCAGTATTTT
CDR3aa: CASSFGGTTDTQYF

d_gene: -
j_gene: TRBJ1-5
abundance: -
v_gene: TRBV5-1
CDR3nt: TGCGCCAGCAGCTTGCAGGGCCGGGACAGCAATCAGCCCCAGCATTTT
CDR3aa: CASSLQGRDSNQPQHF

d_gene: -
j_gene: TRBJ2-7
abundance: -
v_gene: TRBV18
CDR3nt: TGTGCCAGCTCACCACGCACAGGGGGACTAAACGAGCAGTACTTC
CDR3aa: CASSPRTGGLNEQYF

d_gene: -
j_gene: TRBJ1-1
abundance: -
v_gene: TRBV10-3
CDR3nt: TGTGCCATCAACACAGGGCCCAACCCCTTTAGCACTGAAGCTTTCTTT
CDR3aa: CAINTGPNPFSTEAFF

d_gene: -
j_gene: TRBJ2-5
abundance: -
v_gene: TRBV29-1
CDR3nt: TGCAGCGTTCGAGGGTGGCAGACTCAAGAGACCCAGTACTTC
CDR3aa: CSVRGWQTQETQYF